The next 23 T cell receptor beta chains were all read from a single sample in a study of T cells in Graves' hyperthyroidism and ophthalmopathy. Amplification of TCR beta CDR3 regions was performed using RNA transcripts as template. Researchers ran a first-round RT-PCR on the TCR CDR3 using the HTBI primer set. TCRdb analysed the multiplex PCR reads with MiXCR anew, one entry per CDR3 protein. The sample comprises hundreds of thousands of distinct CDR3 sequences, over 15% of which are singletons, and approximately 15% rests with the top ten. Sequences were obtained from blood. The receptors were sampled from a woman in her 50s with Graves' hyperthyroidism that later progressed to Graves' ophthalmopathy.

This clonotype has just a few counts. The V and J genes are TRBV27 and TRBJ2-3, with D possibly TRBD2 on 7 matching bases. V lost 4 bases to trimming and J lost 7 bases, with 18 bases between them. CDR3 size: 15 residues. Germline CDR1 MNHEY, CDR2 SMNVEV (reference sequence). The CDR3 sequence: CASSSFEGGGNTQYF. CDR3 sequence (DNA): TGTGCCAGCAGTTCCTTTGAGGGGGGGGGGAATACGCAGTATTTT.

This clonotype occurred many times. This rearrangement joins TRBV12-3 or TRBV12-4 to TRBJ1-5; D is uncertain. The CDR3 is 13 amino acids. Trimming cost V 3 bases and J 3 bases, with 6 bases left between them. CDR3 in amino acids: CASSFHFNQPQHF. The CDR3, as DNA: TGTGCCAGCAGTTTTCACTTCAATCAGCCCCAGCATTTT.

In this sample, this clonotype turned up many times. The CDR3: CASSHRTSGPDTQYF. In DNA, the CDR3 is TGTGCCAGCAGCCATAGGACTAGCGGACCAGATACGCAGTATTTT. The V and J genes are TRBV3-1 and TRBJ2-3; 10 bases are a match to TRBD2. The germline gives CDR1 LGHDT, CDR2 YNNKEL (reference sequence). This CDR3 comprises 15 residues. The V and J ends lost 3 bases and 4 bases, in that order; junction bases with no gene match: 4.

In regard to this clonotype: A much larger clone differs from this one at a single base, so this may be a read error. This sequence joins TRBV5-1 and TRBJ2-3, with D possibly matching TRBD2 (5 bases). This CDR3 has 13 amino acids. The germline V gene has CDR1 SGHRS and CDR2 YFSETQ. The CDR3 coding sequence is TGCGCCAGCAGTCGATGGACTTTAGATGCGCAGTATTTT. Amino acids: CASSRWTLDAQYF.

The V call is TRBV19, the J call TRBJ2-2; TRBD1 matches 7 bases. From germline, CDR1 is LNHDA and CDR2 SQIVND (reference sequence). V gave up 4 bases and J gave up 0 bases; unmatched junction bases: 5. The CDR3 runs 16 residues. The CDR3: CASSRDSRSNTGELFF. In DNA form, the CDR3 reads TGTGCCAGTAGTAGGGACAGCCGCTCGAACACCGGGGAGCTGTTTTTT. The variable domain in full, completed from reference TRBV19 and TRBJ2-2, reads DGGITQSPKYLFRKEGQNVTLSCEQNLNHDAMYWYRQDPGQGLRLIYYSQIVNDFQKGDIAEGYSVSREKKESFPLTVTSAQKNPTAFYLCASSRDSRSNTGELFFGEGSRLTVL.

The CDR3 DNA reads TGTGCCAGCAGCGTGTTGGCAGGGTCCACCGGGGAGCTGTTTTTT. Translating it yields CASSVLAGSTGELFF. This chain joins TRBV9 and TRBJ2-2; weak D call: TRBD1 (5 bases). CDR1 is SGDLS, CDR2 YYNGEE, per germline. The CDR3 sequence is 15 residues long. V lost 2 bases to trimming and J lost 4 bases, with 12 bases between them.

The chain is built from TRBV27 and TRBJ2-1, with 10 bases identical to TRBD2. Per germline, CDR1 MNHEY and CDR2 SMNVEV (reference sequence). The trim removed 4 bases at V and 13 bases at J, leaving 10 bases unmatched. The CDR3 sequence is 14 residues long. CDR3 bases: TGTGCCAGCAGTTCTTCCGGGACTAGCGTTGATCAGTTCTTC. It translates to CASSSSGTSVDQFF.

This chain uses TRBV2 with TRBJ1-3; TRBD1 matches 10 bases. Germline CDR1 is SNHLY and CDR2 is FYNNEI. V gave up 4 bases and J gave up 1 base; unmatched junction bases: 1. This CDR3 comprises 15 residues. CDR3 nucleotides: TGTGCCAGCAGTGTGGGACAGGGGTCTGGAAACACCATATATTTT. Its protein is CASSVGQGSGNTIYF.

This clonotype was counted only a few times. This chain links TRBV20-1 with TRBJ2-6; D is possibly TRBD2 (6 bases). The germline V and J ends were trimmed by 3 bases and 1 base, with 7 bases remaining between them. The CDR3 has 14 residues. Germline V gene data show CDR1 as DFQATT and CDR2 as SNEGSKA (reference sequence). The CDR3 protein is CSASGGSGANVLTF. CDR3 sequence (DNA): TGCAGTGCTAGCGGGGGATCTGGGGCCAACGTCCTGACTTTC.

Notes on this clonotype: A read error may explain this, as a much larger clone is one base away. DNA for the CDR3: TGTGCCAGCAGCTTTCAACAGGGTACGTGGGACAATCAGCCCCAGCATTTT. It specifies CASSFQQGTWDNQPQHF. The rearrangement joins TRBV7-2 to TRBJ1-5, with D perhaps matching TRBD1 (6 bases). The length of the CDR3 is 17 residues. From germline, CDR1 is SGHTA and CDR2 FQGNSA. Trimming removed 3 bases at V and 3 bases at J, with 18 bases between.

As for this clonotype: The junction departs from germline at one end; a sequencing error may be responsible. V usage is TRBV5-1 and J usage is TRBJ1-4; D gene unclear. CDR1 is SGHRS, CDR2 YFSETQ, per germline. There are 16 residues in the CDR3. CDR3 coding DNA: TGCGCCGGCAGCTCGGAGCCGTCGCAGGCTAATGAAAAACTGTTTTTT. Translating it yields CAGSSEPSQANEKLFF.

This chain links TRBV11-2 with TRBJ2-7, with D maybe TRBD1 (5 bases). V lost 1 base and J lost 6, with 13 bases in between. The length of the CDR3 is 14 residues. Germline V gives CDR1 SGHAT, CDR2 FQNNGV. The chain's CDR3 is CASSLGPGPLEQYF. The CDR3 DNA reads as TGTGCCAGCAGCTTAGGGCCAGGGCCCCTCGAGCAGTACTTC.

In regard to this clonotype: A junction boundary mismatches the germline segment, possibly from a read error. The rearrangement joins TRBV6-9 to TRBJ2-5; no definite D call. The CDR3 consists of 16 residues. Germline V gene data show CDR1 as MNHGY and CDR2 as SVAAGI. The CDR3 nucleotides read TGTGCCAGCGGTTACATGGCAGATCAGGACCAAGAGACCCAGTACTTC. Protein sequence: CASGYMADQDQETQYF.

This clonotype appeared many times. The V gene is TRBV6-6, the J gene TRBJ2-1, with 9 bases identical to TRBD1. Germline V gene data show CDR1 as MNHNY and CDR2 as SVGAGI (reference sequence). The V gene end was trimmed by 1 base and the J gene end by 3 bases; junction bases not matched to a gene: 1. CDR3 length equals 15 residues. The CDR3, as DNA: TGTGCCAGCAGTTACTTGGACAGGGGCTACAATGAGCAGTTCTTC. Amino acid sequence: CASSYLDRGYNEQFF.

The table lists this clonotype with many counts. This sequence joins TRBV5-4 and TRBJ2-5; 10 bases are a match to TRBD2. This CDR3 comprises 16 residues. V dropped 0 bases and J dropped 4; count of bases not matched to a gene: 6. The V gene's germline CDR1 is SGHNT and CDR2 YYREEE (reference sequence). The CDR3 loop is CASSLERGGRVETQYF. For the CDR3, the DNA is TGTGCCAGCAGCTTGGAGCGGGGGGGCCGGGTAGAGACCCAGTACTTC.

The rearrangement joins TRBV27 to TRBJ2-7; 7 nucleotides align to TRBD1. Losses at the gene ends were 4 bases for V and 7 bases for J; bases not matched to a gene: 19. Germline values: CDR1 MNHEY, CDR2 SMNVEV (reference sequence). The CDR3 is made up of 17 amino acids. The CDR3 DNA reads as TGTGCCAGCAGTTCCGGGACAGCGAACCCGATTTCGGGAGAGCAGTACTTC. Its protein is CASSSGTANPISGEQYF.

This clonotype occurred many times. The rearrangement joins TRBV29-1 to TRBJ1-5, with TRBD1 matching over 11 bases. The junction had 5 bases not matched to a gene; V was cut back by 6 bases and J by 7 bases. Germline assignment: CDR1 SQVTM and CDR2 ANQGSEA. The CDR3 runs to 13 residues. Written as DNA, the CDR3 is TGCAGCGTCGGACAGGGGGCAAGACAGCCCCAGCATTTT. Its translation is CSVGQGARQPQHF.

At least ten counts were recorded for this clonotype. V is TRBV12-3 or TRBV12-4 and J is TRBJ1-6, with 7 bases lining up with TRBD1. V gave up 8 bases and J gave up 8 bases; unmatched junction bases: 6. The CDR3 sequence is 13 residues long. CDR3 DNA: TGTGCCAGCTCCGGGGACAGCGATTCACCCCTCCACTTT. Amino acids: CASSGDSDSPLHF.

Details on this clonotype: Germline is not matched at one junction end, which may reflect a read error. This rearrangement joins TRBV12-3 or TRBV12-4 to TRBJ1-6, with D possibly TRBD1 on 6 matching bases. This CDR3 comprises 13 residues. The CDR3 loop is CASILGGVPPLHF. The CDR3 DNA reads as TGTGCCAGCATTTTAGGGGGGGTGCCACCCCTCCACTTT.

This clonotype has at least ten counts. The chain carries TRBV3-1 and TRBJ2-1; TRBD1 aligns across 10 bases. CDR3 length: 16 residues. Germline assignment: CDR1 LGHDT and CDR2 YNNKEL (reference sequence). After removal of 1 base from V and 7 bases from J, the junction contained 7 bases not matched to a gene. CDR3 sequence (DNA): TGTGCCAGCAGCCAAGCTGGGACAGGGGTTCGGAATGAGCAGTTCTTC. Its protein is CASSQAGTGVRNEQFF.

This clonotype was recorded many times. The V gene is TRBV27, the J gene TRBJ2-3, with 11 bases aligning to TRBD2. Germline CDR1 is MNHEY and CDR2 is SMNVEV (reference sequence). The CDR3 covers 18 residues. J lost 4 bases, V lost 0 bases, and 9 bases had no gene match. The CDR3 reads CASSLSGGSGGAADTQYF. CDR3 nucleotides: TGTGCCAGCAGTTTATCGGGAGGTAGCGGGGGGGCCGCAGATACGCAGTATTTT.

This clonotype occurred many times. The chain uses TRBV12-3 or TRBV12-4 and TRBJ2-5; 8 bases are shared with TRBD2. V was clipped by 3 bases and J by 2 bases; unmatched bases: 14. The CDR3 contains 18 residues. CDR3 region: CASSFGGLAPEPQETQYF. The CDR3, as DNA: TGTGCCAGCAGTTTCGGCGGACTAGCACCGGAGCCACAAGAGACCCAGTACTTC.

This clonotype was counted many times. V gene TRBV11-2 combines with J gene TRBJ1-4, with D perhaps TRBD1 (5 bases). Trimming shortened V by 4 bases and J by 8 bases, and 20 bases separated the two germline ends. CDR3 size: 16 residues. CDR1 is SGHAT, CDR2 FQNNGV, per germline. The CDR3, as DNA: TGTGCCAGCAGCTCCTCCGCGTTGGGGGAGGACGAAAAACTGTTTTTT. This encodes CASSSSALGEDEKLFF.